The clone carrying this T cell receptor beta chain came up a few times. Its antigen is unidentified. These data originate in a study of T cells in Graves' hyperthyroidism and ophthalmopathy. Whole-study results and caveats: Stable hyperthyroidism was separated from ophthalmopathy by a model based on 13 V-J features.

PBMCs were collected from an approximately 9.3 ml volume of fresh peripheral blood. TCR beta CDR3 regions were amplified from RNA. A set of HTBI primers served as the primers for a first-round RT-PCR of the TCR CDR3. Using its own MiXCR run on the multiplex PCR reads, TCRdb lists one record per CDR3 protein. The sample consists of about 400,000 distinct CDR3 sequences, roughly 14% of them appearing once. This clonotype originated in a young woman with Graves' hyperthyroidism. Sequenced: blood.

This chain's CDR3 is CASSLELGNTGELFF. The CDR3 nucleotides read TGTGCCAGCAGCTTAGAGTTGGGTAACACCGGGGAGCTGTTTTTT. This chain connects TRBV5-8 to TRBJ2-2; no reliable D call. V lost 2 bases and J 2 bases, leaving 10 bases between the germline ends. Germline V gives CDR1 SGHTS, CDR2 YDEGEE. The CDR3 covers 15 residues.